The clone carrying this TCR beta chain appeared many times. Its antigen is not identified. Time point indicated: longitudinal time-point 1 (baseline). The data were obtained in a study of neurological immune-mediated disorders. Study observations and caveats: It was HTLV-1-associated myelopathy that showed the most TCR clonal expansion, while multiple sclerosis showed the least, falling below healthy controls.

With 3 bases removed from V and 0 bases from J, the gap between germline ends came to 9 bases. In germline, CDR1 is SGHRS, CDR2 YFSETQ. This CDR3 is 15 amino acids long. TCRdb analysed the 5' RACE reads with MiXCR anew, one entry per CDR3 protein. The sample lists some 38,000 distinct CDR3 sequences; 3% to 3.5% were seen once. The chain is built from TRBV5-1 and TRBJ2-2; D is uncertain. Sequences were obtained from PBMCs. The origin of this receptor is a woman aged 55-75 years with multiple sclerosis. The CDR3 bases are TGCGCCAGCAGCTACACGGCCCCGAACACCGGGGAGCTGTTTTTT. Translation: CASSYTAPNTGELFF.